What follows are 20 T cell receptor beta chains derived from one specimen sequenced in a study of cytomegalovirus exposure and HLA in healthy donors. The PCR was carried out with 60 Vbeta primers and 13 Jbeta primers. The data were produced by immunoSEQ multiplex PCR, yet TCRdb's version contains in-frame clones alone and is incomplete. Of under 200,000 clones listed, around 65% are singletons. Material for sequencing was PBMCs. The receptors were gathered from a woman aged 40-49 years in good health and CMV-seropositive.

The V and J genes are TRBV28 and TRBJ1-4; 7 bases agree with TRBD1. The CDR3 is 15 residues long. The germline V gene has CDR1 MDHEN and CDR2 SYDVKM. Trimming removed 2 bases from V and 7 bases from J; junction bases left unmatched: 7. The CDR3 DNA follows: TGTGCCAGCAGTTTAGAACAGGGGTTTGGTGAAAAACTGTTTTTT. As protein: CASSLEQGFGEKLFF. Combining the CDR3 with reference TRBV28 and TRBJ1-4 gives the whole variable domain DVKVTQSSRYLVKRTGEKVFLECVQDMDHENMFWYRQDPGLGLRLIYFSYDVKMKEKGDIPEGYSVSREKKERFSLILESASTNQTSMYLCASSLEQGFGEKLFFGSGTQLSVL.

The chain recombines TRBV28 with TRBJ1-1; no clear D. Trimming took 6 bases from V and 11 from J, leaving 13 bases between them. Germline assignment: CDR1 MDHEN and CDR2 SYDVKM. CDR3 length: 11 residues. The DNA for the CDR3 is TGTGCCAGCAGCCAACCAGGCGAGGCTTTCTTT. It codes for CASSQPGEAFF.

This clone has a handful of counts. CDR3 nucleotides: TGTGCCAGCAGTATAGGGGCGGGGGGGCCCCGTGAAAAACTGTTTTTT. Translation gives CASSIGAGGPREKLFF. This chain joins TRBV6-6 and TRBJ1-4; possible D gene TRBD1, 6 bases. The CDR3 covers 16 residues. V was cut by 5 bases and J by 7 bases, with 20 bases left in between. Germline lookup yields CDR1 MNHNY and CDR2 SVGAGI (reference sequence).

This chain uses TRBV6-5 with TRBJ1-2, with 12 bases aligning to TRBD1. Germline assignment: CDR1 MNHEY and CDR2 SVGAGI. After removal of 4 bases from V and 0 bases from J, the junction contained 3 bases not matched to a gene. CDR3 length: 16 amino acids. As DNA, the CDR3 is TGTGCCAGCAGTTGGGACAGGGGGCTTGCTAACTATGGCTACACCTTC. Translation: CASSWDRGLANYGYTF.

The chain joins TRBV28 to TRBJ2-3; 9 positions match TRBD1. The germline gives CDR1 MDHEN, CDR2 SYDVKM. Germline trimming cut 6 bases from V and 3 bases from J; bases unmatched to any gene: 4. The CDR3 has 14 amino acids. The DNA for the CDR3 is TGTGCCAGCAGCCTGACAGGGGGGACAGATACGCAGTATTTT. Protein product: CASSLTGGTDTQYF.

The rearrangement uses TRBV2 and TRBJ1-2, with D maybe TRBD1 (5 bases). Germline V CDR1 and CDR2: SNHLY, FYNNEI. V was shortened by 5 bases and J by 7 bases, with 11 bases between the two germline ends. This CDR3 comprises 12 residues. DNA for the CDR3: TGTGCCAGCAGTCGTCCCCAGGGTGGCTACACCTTC. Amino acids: CASSRPQGGYTF.

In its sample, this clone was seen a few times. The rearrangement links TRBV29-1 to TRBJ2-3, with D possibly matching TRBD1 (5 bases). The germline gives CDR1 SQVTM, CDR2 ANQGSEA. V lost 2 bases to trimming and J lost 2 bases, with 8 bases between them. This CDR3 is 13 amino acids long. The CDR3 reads CSVERGNTDTQYF. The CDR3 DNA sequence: TGCAGCGTTGAAAGGGGAAACACAGATACGCAGTATTTT.

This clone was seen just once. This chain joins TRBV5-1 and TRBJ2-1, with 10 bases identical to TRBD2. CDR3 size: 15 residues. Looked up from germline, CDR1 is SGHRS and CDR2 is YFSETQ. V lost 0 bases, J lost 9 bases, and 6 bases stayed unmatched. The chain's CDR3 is CASSLESSGGGEQFF. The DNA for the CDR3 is TGCGCCAGCAGCTTGGAATCTAGCGGGGGAGGTGAGCAGTTCTTC.

CDR3 sequence reads: CASSFTTGIYEQYF. The CDR3 DNA reads TGTGCCAGCAGCTTTACCACAGGGATCTACGAGCAGTACTTC. The chain joins TRBV5-6 to TRBJ2-7; tentatively, D is TRBD1 (6 bases). V lost 2 bases, J lost 3 bases, and 12 bases lay in between. The CDR3 runs to 14 residues. The germline gives CDR1 SGHDT, CDR2 YYEEEE.

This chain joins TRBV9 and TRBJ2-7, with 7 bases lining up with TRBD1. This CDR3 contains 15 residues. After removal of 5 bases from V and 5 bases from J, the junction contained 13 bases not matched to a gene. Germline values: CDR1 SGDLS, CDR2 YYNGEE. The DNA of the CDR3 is TGTGCCAGCAGTCGCACCCTGACAGGGAACGACGAGCAGTACTTC. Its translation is CASSRTLTGNDEQYF.

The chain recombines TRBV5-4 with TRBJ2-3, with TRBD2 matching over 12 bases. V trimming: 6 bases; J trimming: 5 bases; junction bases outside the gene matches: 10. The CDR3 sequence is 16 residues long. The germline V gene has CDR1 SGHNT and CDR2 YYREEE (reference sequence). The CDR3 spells CASTVGLAGGQDTQYF. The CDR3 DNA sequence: TGTGCCAGCACCGTGGGCCTAGCGGGGGGGCAAGATACGCAGTATTTT.

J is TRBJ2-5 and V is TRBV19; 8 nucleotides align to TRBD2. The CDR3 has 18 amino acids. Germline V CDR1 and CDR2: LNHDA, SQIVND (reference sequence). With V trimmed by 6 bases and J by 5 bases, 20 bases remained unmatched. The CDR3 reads CASSHNRGSGIFEETQYF. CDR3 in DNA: TGTGCCAGTAGCCATAACCGGGGTAGCGGGATCTTCGAGGAGACCCAGTACTTC.

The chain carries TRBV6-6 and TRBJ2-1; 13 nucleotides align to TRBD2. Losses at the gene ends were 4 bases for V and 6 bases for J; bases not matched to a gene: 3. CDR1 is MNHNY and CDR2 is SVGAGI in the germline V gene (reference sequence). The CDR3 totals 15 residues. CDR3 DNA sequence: TGTGCCAGCAGTTCCCGACTAGCGGGGGGCAATGAGCAGTTCTTC. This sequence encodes CASSSRLAGGNEQFF.

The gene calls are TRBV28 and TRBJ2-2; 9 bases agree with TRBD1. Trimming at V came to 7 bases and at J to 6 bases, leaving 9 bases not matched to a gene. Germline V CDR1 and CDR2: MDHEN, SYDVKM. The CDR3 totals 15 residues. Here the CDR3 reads CASTLPGQGAGELFF. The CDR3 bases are TGTGCCAGCACCCTGCCGGGACAGGGAGCCGGGGAGCTGTTTTTT.

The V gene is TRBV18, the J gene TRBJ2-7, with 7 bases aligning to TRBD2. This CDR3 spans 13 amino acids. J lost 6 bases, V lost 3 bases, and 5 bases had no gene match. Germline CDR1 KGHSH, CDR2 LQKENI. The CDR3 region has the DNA TGTGCCAGCTCACCGCGGGAGTGGTCCGAGCAGTACTTC. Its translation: CASSPREWSEQYF.

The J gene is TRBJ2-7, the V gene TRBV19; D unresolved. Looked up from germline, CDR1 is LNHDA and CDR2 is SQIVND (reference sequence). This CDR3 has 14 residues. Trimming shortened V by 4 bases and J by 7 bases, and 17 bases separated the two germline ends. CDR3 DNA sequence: TGTGCCAGTAGTAATTACACACCCCCTTGGGAGCAGTACTTC. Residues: CASSNYTPPWEQYF. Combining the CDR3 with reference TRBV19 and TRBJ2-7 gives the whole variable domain DGGITQSPKYLFRKEGQNVTLSCEQNLNHDAMYWYRQDPGQGLRLIYYSQIVNDFQKGDIAEGYSVSREKKESFPLTVTSAQKNPTAFYLCASSNYTPPWEQYFGPGTRLTVT.

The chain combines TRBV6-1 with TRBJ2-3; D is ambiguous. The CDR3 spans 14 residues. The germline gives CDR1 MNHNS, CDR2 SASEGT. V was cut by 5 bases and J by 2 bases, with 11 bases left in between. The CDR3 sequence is CASSLGLHTDTQYF. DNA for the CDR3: TGTGCCAGCAGTTTGGGCCTCCACACAGATACGCAGTATTTT.

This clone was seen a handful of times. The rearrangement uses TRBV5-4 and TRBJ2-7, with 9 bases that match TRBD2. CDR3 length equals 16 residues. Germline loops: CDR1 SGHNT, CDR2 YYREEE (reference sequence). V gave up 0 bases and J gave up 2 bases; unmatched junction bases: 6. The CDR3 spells CASSLAEAGGPYEQYF. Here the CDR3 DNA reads TGTGCCAGCAGCTTGGCCGAAGCGGGAGGACCCTACGAGCAGTACTTC.

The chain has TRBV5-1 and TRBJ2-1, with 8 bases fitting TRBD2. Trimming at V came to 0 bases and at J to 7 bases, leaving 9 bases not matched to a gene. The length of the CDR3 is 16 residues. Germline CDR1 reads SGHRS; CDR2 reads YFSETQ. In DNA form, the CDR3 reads TGCGCCAGCAGCTTGGGGAGTAGCGGGATGGTGAATGAGCAGTTCTTC. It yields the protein CASSLGSSGMVNEQFF. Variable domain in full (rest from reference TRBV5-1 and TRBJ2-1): KAGVTQTPRYLIKTRGQQVTLSCSPISGHRSVSWYQQTPGQGLQFLFEYFSETQRNKGNFPGRFSGRQFSNSRSEMNVSTLELGDSALYLCASSLGSSGMVNEQFFGPGTRLTVL.

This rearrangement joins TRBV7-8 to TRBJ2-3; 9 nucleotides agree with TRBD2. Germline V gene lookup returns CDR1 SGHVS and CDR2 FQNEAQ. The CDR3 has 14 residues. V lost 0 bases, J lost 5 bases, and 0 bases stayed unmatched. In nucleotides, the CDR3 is TGTGCCAGCAGCTTAGCGCGGGAGGGAGATACGCAGTATTTT. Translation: CASSLAREGDTQYF.